This TCR beta chain was found in a study of beta chain features in type 1 diabetes. Study results and limitations: Among type 1 diabetes patients, VDJ junctions had fewer insertions and more deletions. Among patients with Type 1 diabetes, TCRB CDR3s were moderately but significantly shorter in every one of the four CD4+ subsets.

On this clone itself: Its matching antigen is unknown.

Sequencing targeted expressed TCRB transcripts, as all isolated RNA had been reverse transcribed. The repertoire was sequenced with immunoSEQ multiplex PCR; TCRdb's copy has only in-frame clones and lacks some. The sample has over 600,000 clones; 9.5% to 15% are singletons. This CDR3 contains 13 residues. V gave up 0 bases and J gave up 7 bases, with 8 bases separating them. The V gene's germline CDR1 is SGHDT and CDR2 YYEEEE. The chain carries TRBV5-6 and TRBJ2-1; D is uncertain. This TCR came from a man aged 25-45 years with type 1 diabetes. Input material: naive CD4+ T cells from blood. This CDR3 reads CASSLEGRNEQFF. DNA of the CDR3: TGTGCCAGCAGCTTGGAAGGACGGAATGAGCAGTTCTTC. Full variable domain (missing parts from reference TRBV5-6 and TRBJ2-1): DAGVTQSPTHLIKTRGQQVTLRCSPKSGHDTVSWYQQALGQGPQFIFQYYEEEERQRGNFPDRFSGHQFPNYSSELNVNALLLGDSALYLCASSLEGRNEQFFGPGTRLTVL.